The 17 T cell receptor beta chains reported below all come from one sample, sequenced in a study of post-analysis software for immune sequencing data. Broader study findings: Controls had lower frequencies than patients of four or five TRBV segments, which included TRBV5-6, TRBV5-1 and TRBV20-1.

No antigens are known for them. Unique molecular identifiers had been added to the TCR beta cDNA libraries. TCRdb independently ran MiXCR on the PCR reads; one entry per CDR3 protein. The sample holds fewer than 850,000 distinct CDR3 sequences, under 60% seen once. The source material was blood. These receptors all come from a girl aged 5 to 17 with multiple sclerosis.

This rearrangement joins TRBV7-6 to TRBJ2-1; D not resolved. Looked up from germline, CDR1 is SGHVS and CDR2 is FNYEAQ. This CDR3 contains 16 residues. V lost 0 bases and J 0 bases, leaving 9 bases between the germline ends. The CDR3 is CASSLAGTSSYNEQFF. The CDR3 bases are TGTGCCAGCAGCTTAGCCGGCACCAGCTCCTACAATGAGCAGTTCTTC.

This chain uses TRBV9 with TRBJ2-1; 8 nucleotides align to TRBD2. The CDR3 is made up of 16 amino acids. V lost 0 bases to trimming and J lost 9 bases; unmatched junction nucleotides: 11. The germline V gene encodes CDR1 SGDLS and CDR2 YYNGEE. The DNA of the CDR3 is TGTGCCAGCAGCGTAGACGGCGGGAGGACCTTCGGTGAGCAGTTCTTC. The encoded protein is CASSVDGGRTFGEQFF.

The chain couples TRBV3-1 to TRBJ2-3; no reliable D call. In germline, CDR1 is LGHDT, CDR2 YNNKEL (reference sequence). CDR3 size: 14 residues. Deletions cut 4 bases from V and 2 bases from J, with 10 bases between. CDR3 nucleotides: TGTGCCAGCAGCCTAGACCCCCACACAGATACGCAGTATTTT. Its translation is CASSLDPHTDTQYF.

The chain carries TRBV12-3 or TRBV12-4 and TRBJ1-2; no firm D call. V gave up 1 base and J gave up 8 bases, with 11 bases separating them. The CDR3 is 13 amino acids. CDR3 DNA sequence: TGTGCCAGCAGTTTAGTCACCAGAGGGGGCTACACCTTC. Residues: CASSLVTRGGYTF.

This clonotype has ten or more counts. This sequence joins TRBV6-6 and TRBJ1-6; D is undetermined. The V end was cut by 5 bases, the J end by 5 bases, with 13 bases between. Germline CDR1 reads MNHNY; CDR2 reads SVGAGI (reference sequence). The CDR3 is 15 amino acids. The CDR3 loop reads CASSNLGSDNSPLHF. The DNA for the CDR3 is TGTGCCAGCAGTAATCTTGGGTCCGATAATTCACCCCTCCACTTT.

The table lists this clonotype with a few counts. The rearrangement links TRBV28 to TRBJ1-5; D possibly corresponds to TRBD1 (5 bases). Germline loops: CDR1 MDHEN, CDR2 SYDVKM. There are 17 residues in the CDR3. Trimming took off 5 bases at V and 3 bases at J, with 20 bases between the two ends. CDR3 protein: CASSPPLTAPHNQPQHF. DNA for the CDR3: TGTGCCAGCAGTCCCCCATTGACAGCCCCCCACAATCAGCCCCAGCATTTT.

V gene TRBV6-5 combines with J gene TRBJ2-1, with D possibly being TRBD1 (5 bases). Germline V gene lookup returns CDR1 MNHEY and CDR2 SVGAGI. Trimming pared 0 bases from V and 4 bases from J, leaving 25 bases between. This CDR3 comprises 20 residues. CDR3 sequence: CASSYSIVGQGPSRYNEQFF. CDR3 in DNA: TGTGCCAGCAGTTACTCGATTGTAGGGCAGGGCCCATCCCGATACAATGAGCAGTTCTTC.

The V gene is TRBV7-9, the J gene TRBJ2-3; 13 bases match TRBD2. V lost 3 bases to trimming and J lost 4 bases; unmatched junction nucleotides: 4. Germline CDR1 SEHNR, CDR2 FQNEAQ (reference sequence). The CDR3 covers 16 residues. The CDR3 bases are TGTGCCAGCAGCTTGGGGACTAGCGGGAATGCAGATACGCAGTATTTT. Translated: CASSLGTSGNADTQYF.

The chain carries TRBV3-1 and TRBJ1-1; 8 nucleotides align to TRBD1. The V gene end was trimmed by 4 bases and the J gene end by 1 base; junction bases not matched to a gene: 5. There are 15 residues in the CDR3. Germline values: CDR1 LGHDT, CDR2 YNNKEL (reference sequence). The CDR3 region has the DNA TGTGCCAGCAGCCTCACAGGGGGGCCGAACACTGAAGCTTTCTTT. It is translated as CASSLTGGPNTEAFF.

The CDR3 protein is CASSQDQSGLVYEQYF. For the CDR3, the DNA is TGCGCCAGCAGCCAAGATCAAAGCGGACTAGTCTACGAGCAGTACTTC. The V call is TRBV4-3, the J call TRBJ2-7; 7 positions match TRBD2. Germline assignment: CDR1 LGHNA and CDR2 YSLEER. V gave up 0 bases and J gave up 3 bases; unmatched junction bases: 8. The CDR3 is made up of 16 amino acids.

The chain links TRBV10-3 to TRBJ2-3, with TRBD2 matching 10 bases. Germline V gives CDR1 ENHRY, CDR2 SYGVKD. The CDR3 contains 16 residues. V was clipped by 3 bases and J by 2 bases; unmatched bases: 5. This CDR3 is CAISDGLAGDTDTQYF. The CDR3 DNA is TGTGCCATCAGTGATGGGCTAGCGGGAGACACAGATACGCAGTATTTT.

The table lists this clonotype with a few counts. CDR3 protein: CASSRRQAEKTQYF. The CDR3 nucleotides are TGTGCCAGCAGCCGGAGGCAGGCGGAGAAGACCCAGTACTTC. The V and J genes are TRBV12-3 or TRBV12-4 and TRBJ2-5; possible D gene TRBD2, 5 bases. With 6 bases removed from V and 6 bases from J, the gap between germline ends came to 17 bases. There are 14 residues in the CDR3.

In nucleotides, the CDR3 is TGCAGCGTTGAGACAGGGGTACTGGCAGATACGCAGTATTTT. It encodes CSVETGVLADTQYF. V gene TRBV29-1 combines with J gene TRBJ2-3; 8 bases match TRBD1. Trimming cost V 3 bases and J 4 bases; bases outside gene matches: 6. The CDR3 extends over 14 amino acids. Germline assignment: CDR1 SQVTM and CDR2 ANQGSEA.

This chain joins TRBV5-8 and TRBJ2-3; D not certain. CDR3 length: 15 residues. CDR1 SGHTS and CDR2 YDEGEE come from the germline V gene. V gave up 0 bases and J gave up 6 bases, with 14 bases separating them. The CDR3 DNA reads as TGTGCCAGCAGCTTGGCCCTTAGTAGGGATGATACGCAGTATTTT. This encodes CASSLALSRDDTQYF.

This clonotype was seen only a few times. The V and J genes are TRBV2 and TRBJ2-1; 9 bases are shared with TRBD2. V lost 9 bases and J lost 7; bases outside the gene matches: 10. The germline CDR1 and CDR2 sequences are SNHLY and FYNNEI. This CDR3 has 14 residues. This CDR3 is CASKRREGMNEQFF. CDR3 in DNA: TGTGCCAGTAAGCGGCGGGAGGGGATGAATGAGCAGTTCTTC.

This rearrangement joins TRBV20-1 to TRBJ2-4, with D possibly matching TRBD2 (6 bases). TRBJ2-7 explains the end of the DNA better; the J call may be wrong. This CDR3 is built from 13 residues. Germline lookup yields CDR1 DFQATT and CDR2 SNEGSKA (reference sequence). This CDR3 reads CSARRTAGYEQYF. The CDR3 nucleotides are TGCAGTGCTAGGAGGACTGCGGGGTACGAGCAGTACTTC.

V gene TRBV5-1 combines with J gene TRBJ2-7; TRBD1 matches at 8 bases. The V gene end was trimmed by 4 bases and the J gene end by 4 bases; junction bases not matched to a gene: 7. Germline CDR1 is SGHRS and CDR2 is YFSETQ. The CDR3 contains 14 residues. The CDR3, as DNA: TGCGCCAGCAGCGACCAGGGGGCGGCTTACGAGCAGTACTTC. Its translation is CASSDQGAAYEQYF.